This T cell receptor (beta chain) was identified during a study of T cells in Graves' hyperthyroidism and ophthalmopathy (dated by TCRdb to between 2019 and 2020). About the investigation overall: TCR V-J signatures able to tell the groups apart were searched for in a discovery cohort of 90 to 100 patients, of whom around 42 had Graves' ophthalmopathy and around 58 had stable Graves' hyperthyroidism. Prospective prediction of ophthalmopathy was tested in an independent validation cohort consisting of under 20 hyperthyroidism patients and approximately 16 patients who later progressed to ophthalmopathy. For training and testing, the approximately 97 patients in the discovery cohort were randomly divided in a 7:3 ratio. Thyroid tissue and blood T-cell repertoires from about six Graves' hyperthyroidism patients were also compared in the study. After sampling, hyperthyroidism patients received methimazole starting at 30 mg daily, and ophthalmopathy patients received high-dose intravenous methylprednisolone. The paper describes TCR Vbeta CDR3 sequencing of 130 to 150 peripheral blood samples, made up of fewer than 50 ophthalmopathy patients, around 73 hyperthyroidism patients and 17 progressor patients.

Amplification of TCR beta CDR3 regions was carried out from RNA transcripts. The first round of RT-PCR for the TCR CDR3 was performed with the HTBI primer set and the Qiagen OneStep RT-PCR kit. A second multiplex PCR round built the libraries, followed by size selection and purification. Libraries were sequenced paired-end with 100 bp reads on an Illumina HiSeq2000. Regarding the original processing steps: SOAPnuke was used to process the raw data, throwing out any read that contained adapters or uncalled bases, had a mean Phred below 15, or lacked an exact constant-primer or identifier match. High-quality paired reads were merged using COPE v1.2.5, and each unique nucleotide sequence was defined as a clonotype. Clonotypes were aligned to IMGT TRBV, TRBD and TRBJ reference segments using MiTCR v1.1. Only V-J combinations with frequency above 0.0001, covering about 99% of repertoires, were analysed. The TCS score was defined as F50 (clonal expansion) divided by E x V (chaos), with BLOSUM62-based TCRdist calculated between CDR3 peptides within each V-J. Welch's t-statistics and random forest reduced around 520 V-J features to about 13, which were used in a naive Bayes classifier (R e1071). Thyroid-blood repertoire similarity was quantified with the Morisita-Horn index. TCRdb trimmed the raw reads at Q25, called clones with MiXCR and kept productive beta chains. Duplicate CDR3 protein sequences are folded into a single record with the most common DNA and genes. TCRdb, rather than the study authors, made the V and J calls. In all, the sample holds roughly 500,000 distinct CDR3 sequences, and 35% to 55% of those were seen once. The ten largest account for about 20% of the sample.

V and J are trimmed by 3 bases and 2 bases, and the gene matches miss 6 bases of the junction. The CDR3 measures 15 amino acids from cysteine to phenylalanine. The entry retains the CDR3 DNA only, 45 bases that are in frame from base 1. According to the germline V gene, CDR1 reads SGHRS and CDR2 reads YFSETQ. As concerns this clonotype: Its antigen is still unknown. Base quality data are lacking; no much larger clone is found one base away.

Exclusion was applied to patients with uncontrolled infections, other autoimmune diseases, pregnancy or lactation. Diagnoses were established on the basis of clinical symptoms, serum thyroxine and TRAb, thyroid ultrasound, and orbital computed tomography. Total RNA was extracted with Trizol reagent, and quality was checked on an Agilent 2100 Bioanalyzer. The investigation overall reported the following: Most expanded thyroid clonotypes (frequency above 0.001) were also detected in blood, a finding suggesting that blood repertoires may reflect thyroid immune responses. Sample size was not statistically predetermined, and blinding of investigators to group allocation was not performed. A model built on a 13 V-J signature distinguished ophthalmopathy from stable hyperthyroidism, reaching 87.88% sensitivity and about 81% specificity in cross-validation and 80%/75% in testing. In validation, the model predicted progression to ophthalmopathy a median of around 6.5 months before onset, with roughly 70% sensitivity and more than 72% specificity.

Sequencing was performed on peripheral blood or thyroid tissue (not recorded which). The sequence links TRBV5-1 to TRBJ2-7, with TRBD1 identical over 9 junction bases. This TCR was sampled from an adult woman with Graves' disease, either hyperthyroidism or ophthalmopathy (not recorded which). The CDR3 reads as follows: CASSWWGTGTYEQYF. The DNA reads TGCGCCAGCAGCTGGTGGGGGACAGGGACCTACGAGCAGTACTTC. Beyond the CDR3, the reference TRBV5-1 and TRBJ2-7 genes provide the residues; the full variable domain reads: KAGVTQTPRYLIKTRGQQVTLSCSPISGHRSVSWYQQTPGQGLQFLFEYFSETQRNKGNFPGRFSGRQFSNSRSEMNVSTLELGDSALYLCASSWWGTGTYEQYFGPGTRLTVT.